This TCR beta chain was documented in a study of shared clonotypes between healthy human individuals. Generated by immunoSEQ multiplex PCR, the TCRdb table keeps only in-frame clones and is missing some. The sample yields about 530,000 clones, roughly 95% seen once. The origin of this receptor is a woman aged 25 to 39 in good health. The sequenced sample consisted of naive CD4+ T cells sorted from blood. The subset here: CD45RA+ positively selected.

The CDR3 DNA is TGCGCCAGCAGTCGAACCAATGAGCAGTTCTTC. It translates to CASSRTNEQFF. The V gene is TRBV5-1, the J gene TRBJ2-1; D gene unclear. The CDR3 has 11 amino acids. Trimming took off 5 bases at V and 6 bases at J, with 6 bases between the two ends. Per the germline V gene, CDR1 is SGHRS and CDR2 is YFSETQ.